Listed below are T cell receptor beta chains from one sample, sequenced in a study of cytomegalovirus exposure and HLA in healthy donors. Assay used: immunoSEQ multiplex PCR; TCRdb lists only in-frame clones, some missing. The table has over 85,000 clones, 73% seen once. Specimen: PBMCs. All receptors derive from a man in his forties or fifties in good health and CMV-seronegative. Each CDR3 is given with its conserved first and last residue. D genes are given only for firm matches. The size field is filled for only some rows; it gives once, few, many or a size class.

d_gene: -; v_gene: TRBV7-9; j_gene: TRBJ1-4; abundance: few; CDR3aa: CASSLVGEKLFF; CDR3nt: TGTGCCAGCAGCTTAGTCGGTGAAAAACTGTTTTTT
d_gene: TRBD1; v_gene: TRBV25-1; j_gene: TRBJ2-5; abundance: -; CDR3aa: CASSRQGVVETQYF; CDR3nt: TGTGCCAGCAGTCGACAGGGCGTTGTGGAGACCCAGTACTTC
d_gene: -; v_gene: TRBV10-3; j_gene: TRBJ2-7; abundance: -; CDR3aa: CAIGPATDYEQYF; CDR3nt: TGTGCCATCGGGCCGGCGACGGACTACGAGCAGTACTTC
d_gene: TRBD1; v_gene: TRBV7-2; j_gene: TRBJ1-2; abundance: -; CDR3aa: CASSTKGARGYGYTF; CDR3nt: TGTGCCAGCAGCACAAAGGGGGCGCGGGGCTATGGCTACACCTTC
d_gene: -; v_gene: TRBV2; j_gene: TRBJ2-5; abundance: -; CDR3aa: CASREGAYQETQYF; CDR3nt: TGTGCCAGCAGGGAGGGAGCTTACCAAGAGACCCAGTACTTC
d_gene: -; v_gene: TRBV15; j_gene: TRBJ2-3; abundance: once; CDR3aa: CATSLVMRGTDTQYF; CDR3nt: TGTGCCACCAGCCTCGTGATGCGGGGCACAGATACGCAGTATTTT
d_gene: -; v_gene: TRBV6-6; j_gene: TRBJ1-5; abundance: few; CDR3aa: CASSHEAYSNQPQHF; CDR3nt: TGTGCCAGCAGTCACGAGGCGTATAGCAATCAGCCCCAGCATTTT
d_gene: TRBD1; v_gene: TRBV4-1; j_gene: TRBJ1-2; abundance: -; CDR3aa: CASSQRSQGAYIYGYTF; CDR3nt: TGCGCCAGCAGCCAAAGGTCCCAGGGGGCGTATATCTATGGCTACACCTTC
d_gene: TRBD1; v_gene: TRBV13; j_gene: TRBJ1-2; abundance: -; CDR3aa: CASNRDREDYGYTF; CDR3nt: TGTGCCAGCAACCGGGACAGGGAAGACTATGGCTACACCTTC
d_gene: TRBD1; v_gene: TRBV4-1; j_gene: TRBJ1-3; abundance: -; CDR3aa: CASSQRDRVTGNTIYF; CDR3nt: TGCGCCAGCAGCCAACGGGACAGGGTTACTGGAAACACCATATATTTT
d_gene: -; v_gene: TRBV5-1; j_gene: TRBJ1-3; abundance: once; CDR3aa: CASRTPPSGNTIYF; CDR3nt: TGCGCCAGCAGAACTCCCCCCTCGGGAAACACCATATATTTT
d_gene: TRBD2; v_gene: TRBV7-9; j_gene: TRBJ2-5; abundance: few; CDR3aa: CASSPRTSFGETQYF; CDR3nt: TGTGCCAGCAGCCCCAGGACTAGCTTCGGGGAGACCCAGTACTTC
d_gene: TRBD2; v_gene: TRBV19; j_gene: TRBJ2-7; abundance: -; CDR3aa: CASSPVGGRIREQYF; CDR3nt: TGTGCCAGTAGTCCAGTGGGAGGGCGAATACGCGAGCAGTACTTC
d_gene: -; v_gene: TRBV6-6; j_gene: TRBJ1-1; abundance: -; CDR3aa: CASRTTGGTEAFF; CDR3nt: TGTGCCAGCAGGACCACGGGGGGCACTGAAGCTTTCTTT
d_gene: TRBD2; v_gene: TRBV10-3; j_gene: TRBJ2-1; abundance: -; CDR3aa: CAISGTSGGAPDNEQFF; CDR3nt: TGTGCCATCAGTGGGACTAGCGGGGGGGCGCCTGACAATGAGCAGTTCTTC
d_gene: TRBD1; v_gene: TRBV28; j_gene: TRBJ2-7; abundance: -; CDR3aa: CASSTTGFEQYF; CDR3nt: TGTGCCAGCAGTACGACAGGGTTCGAGCAGTACTTC
d_gene: -; v_gene: TRBV19; j_gene: TRBJ1-1; abundance: few; CDR3aa: CASTSPSRTEAFF; CDR3nt: TGTGCCAGTACCAGTCCCTCCAGGACTGAAGCTTTCTTT
d_gene: -; v_gene: TRBV7-9; j_gene: TRBJ1-1; abundance: -; CDR3aa: CASSFGVEVTEAFF; CDR3nt: TGTGCCAGCAGCTTCGGGGTTGAAGTTACTGAAGCTTTCTTT
d_gene: TRBD1; v_gene: TRBV7-2; j_gene: TRBJ1-4; abundance: -; CDR3aa: CASSTNYGQGGKLFF; CDR3nt: TGTGCCAGCAGCACTAACTACGGGCAGGGGGGAAAACTGTTTTTT
d_gene: -; v_gene: TRBV11-2; j_gene: TRBJ1-5; abundance: -; CDR3aa: CASSLVGGNQPQHF; CDR3nt: TGTGCCAGCAGCTTAGTCGGGGGCAATCAGCCCCAGCATTTT
d_gene: -; v_gene: TRBV30; j_gene: TRBJ1-5; abundance: once; CDR3aa: CAWATVGNQPQHF; CDR3nt: TGTGCCTGGGCGACAGTGGGCAATCAGCCCCAGCATTTT
d_gene: TRBD1; v_gene: TRBV29-1; j_gene: TRBJ1-2; abundance: -; CDR3aa: CSGSGTGGSYGYTF; CDR3nt: TGCAGCGGATCCGGGACAGGGGGCAGCTATGGCTACACCTTC
d_gene: TRBD2; v_gene: TRBV5-8; j_gene: TRBJ2-7; abundance: once; CDR3aa: CASSFSQRGTYEQYF; CDR3nt: TGTGCCAGCAGCTTTTCCCAGCGGGGGACTTACGAGCAGTACTTC
d_gene: -; v_gene: TRBV7-9; j_gene: TRBJ1-6; abundance: few; CDR3aa: CASSIQGVPNSPLHF; CDR3nt: TGTGCCAGCAGCATACAGGGTGTTCCGAATTCACCCCTCCACTTT
d_gene: TRBD1; v_gene: TRBV5-1; j_gene: TRBJ2-2; abundance: few; CDR3aa: CASSPGTGNTGELFF; CDR3nt: TGCGCCAGCAGCCCCGGGACAGGGAACACCGGGGAGCTGTTTTTT
d_gene: TRBD1; v_gene: TRBV13; j_gene: TRBJ1-3; abundance: -; CDR3aa: CASSSRTGSSGNTIYF; CDR3nt: TGTGCCAGCAGCTCTCGGACAGGGAGCTCTGGAAACACCATATATTTT
d_gene: -; v_gene: TRBV29-1; j_gene: TRBJ2-3; abundance: -; CDR3aa: CSTGGSPDTQYF; CDR3nt: TGCAGCACGGGGGGCAGCCCAGATACGCAGTATTTT
d_gene: -; v_gene: TRBV7-9; j_gene: TRBJ2-3; abundance: -; CDR3aa: CASSFGTTGTLDTQYF; CDR3nt: TGTGCCAGCAGCTTCGGAACGACAGGGACTTTGGATACGCAGTATTTT
d_gene: -; v_gene: TRBV4-3; j_gene: TRBJ1-2; abundance: few; CDR3aa: CASSLGGGPNYGYTF; CDR3nt: TGCGCCAGCAGCCTCGGCGGGGGCCCTAACTATGGCTACACCTTC
d_gene: TRBD1; v_gene: TRBV19; j_gene: TRBJ1-4; abundance: few; CDR3aa: CASSSQGEANEKLFF; CDR3nt: TGTGCCAGTAGTTCACAGGGGGAGGCTAATGAAAAACTGTTTTTT
d_gene: -; v_gene: TRBV29-1; j_gene: TRBJ1-2; abundance: -; CDR3aa: CSVVTSSGLAGYTF; CDR3nt: TGCAGCGTTGTAACCTCATCAGGGTTGGCTGGCTACACCTTC
d_gene: -; v_gene: TRBV6-1; j_gene: TRBJ2-7; abundance: -; CDR3aa: CASSEEGWGRYAYEQYF; CDR3nt: TGTGCCAGCAGTGAAGAGGGGTGGGGCAGGTATGCCTACGAGCAGTACTTC
d_gene: -; v_gene: TRBV6-1; j_gene: TRBJ2-2; abundance: -; CDR3aa: CASNQGSPGELFF; CDR3nt: TGTGCCAGCAACCAGGGGTCCCCCGGGGAGCTGTTTTTT
d_gene: -; v_gene: TRBV13; j_gene: TRBJ1-1; abundance: once; CDR3aa: CASRGAAPEAFF; CDR3nt: TGTGCCAGCAGAGGGGCTGCCCCTGAAGCTTTCTTT
d_gene: TRBD2; v_gene: TRBV5-1; j_gene: TRBJ2-3; abundance: -; CDR3aa: CASSVLAGSTDTQYF; CDR3nt: TGCGCCAGCAGCGTACTAGCGGGAAGCACAGATACGCAGTATTTT
d_gene: -; v_gene: TRBV7-9; j_gene: TRBJ1-1; abundance: -; CDR3aa: CASSAKKTGLTEAFF; CDR3nt: TGTGCCAGCAGCGCAAAGAAAACAGGGTTAACTGAAGCTTTCTTT
d_gene: -; v_gene: TRBV6-1; j_gene: TRBJ2-4; abundance: -; CDR3aa: CASSENTADKNIQYF; CDR3nt: TGTGCCAGCAGTGAAAACACAGCGGACAAAAACATTCAGTACTTC
d_gene: TRBD1; v_gene: TRBV2; j_gene: TRBJ1-1; abundance: few; CDR3aa: CASSNERGLNTEAFF; CDR3nt: TGTGCCAGCAGCAATGAAAGGGGGCTAAACACTGAAGCTTTCTTT
d_gene: -; v_gene: TRBV28; j_gene: TRBJ2-7; abundance: few; CDR3aa: CASRRDLGAEQYF; CDR3nt: TGTGCCAGCAGAAGAGATCTTGGGGCCGAGCAGTACTTC
d_gene: -; v_gene: TRBV5-1; j_gene: TRBJ1-5; abundance: few; CDR3aa: CASSLEGVQPQHF; CDR3nt: TGCGCCAGCAGCTTGGAAGGAGTTCAGCCCCAGCATTTT
d_gene: -; v_gene: TRBV4-2; j_gene: TRBJ2-5; abundance: -; CDR3aa: CASSQAGGGAKETQYF; CDR3nt: TGTGCCAGCAGCCAAGCAGGAGGGGGGGCTAAGGAGACCCAGTACTTC
d_gene: -; v_gene: TRBV6-1; j_gene: TRBJ2-7; abundance: -; CDR3aa: CASRGRFEEQYF; CDR3nt: TGTGCCAGCAGGGGCAGGTTCGAGGAGCAGTACTTC
d_gene: -; v_gene: TRBV5-4; j_gene: TRBJ2-7; abundance: few; CDR3aa: CASSDKRRDYEQYF; CDR3nt: TGTGCCAGCAGCGACAAAAGACGGGACTACGAGCAGTACTTC
d_gene: TRBD1; v_gene: TRBV6-5; j_gene: TRBJ1-1; abundance: -; CDR3aa: CASSIRTGKDGEAFF; CDR3nt: TGTGCCAGCAGTATTCGGACAGGGAAGGACGGTGAAGCTTTCTTT